Listed below are T cell receptor beta chains from one sample, sequenced in a study of graft-versus-host responses after intestinal transplantation. The data were produced by immunoSEQ multiplex PCR, yet TCRdb's version contains in-frame clones alone and is incomplete. This table has over 14,000 clones, around 94% appearing once. Source: PBMCs, taken 9 days after transplant. The receptors shown here come from a human patient who received an intestinal transplant, so some T cells may come from the graft donor. Both conserved end residues are part of each CDR3. Fields, in order: J gene, clone size, D gene, V gene, CDR3 protein, CDR3 DNA. D genes are given only for firm matches. The listing skips clone size in some rows; elsewhere it reads once, few, many or a size class.

J: TRBJ1-2
size: NA
D: NA
V: TRBV9
CDR3: CASTLMGANYGYTF
DNA: TGTGCCAGCACGCTGATGGGAGCTAACTATGGCTACACCTTC

J: TRBJ2-7
size: NA
D: TRBD1
V: TRBV4-1
CDR3: CASSQATGGPYEQYF
DNA: TGCGCCAGCAGCCAAGCGACAGGGGGGCCCTACGAGCAGTACTTC

J: TRBJ2-5
size: NA
D: TRBD2
V: TRBV29-1
CDR3: CSVAYLTSGTETQYF
DNA: TGCAGCGTCGCGTATTTGACTAGCGGGACTGAGACCCAGTACTTC

J: TRBJ2-1
size: once
D: NA
V: TRBV15
CDR3: CATSGVGYGKDLYNEQFF
DNA: TGTGCCACCAGCGGGGTAGGGTACGGGAAGGACCTCTACAATGAGCAGTTCTTC

J: TRBJ1-1
size: NA
D: NA
V: TRBV13
CDR3: CASSTGYTEAFF
DNA: TGTGCCAGCAGCACAGGGTACACTGAAGCTTTCTTT

J: TRBJ1-6
size: NA
D: NA
V: TRBV7-2
CDR3: CASSQNASPLHF
DNA: TGTGCCAGCAGCCAAAACGCTTCACCCCTCCACTTT

J: TRBJ2-2
size: NA
D: NA
V: TRBV19
CDR3: CASSGGGELFF
DNA: TGTGCCAGTAGTGGAGGCGGGGAGCTGTTTTTT

J: TRBJ2-1
size: NA
D: NA
V: TRBV7-3
CDR3: CASSRAGKRKRRGNEQFF
DNA: TGTGCCAGCAGTCGGGCCGGTAAAAGAAAGCGAAGGGGTAATGAGCAGTTCTTC

J: TRBJ1-3
size: NA
D: NA
V: TRBV5-6
CDR3: CASSLGQRSGNTIYF
DNA: TGTGCCAGCAGCTTAGGCCAGCGCTCTGGAAACACCATATATTTT

J: TRBJ1-1
size: NA
D: NA
V: TRBV27
CDR3: CASSLQLNTEAFF
DNA: TGTGCCAGCAGTTTACAGCTGAACACTGAAGCTTTCTTT

J: TRBJ2-1
size: NA
D: TRBD2
V: TRBV7-7
CDR3: CASSLGTSGYNEQFF
DNA: TGTGCTAGCAGCTTAGGCACTAGCGGTTACAATGAGCAGTTCTTC

J: TRBJ2-5
size: NA
D: NA
V: TRBV2
CDR3: CASRGGYQETQYF
DNA: TGTGCCAGCAGGGGTGGATACCAAGAGACCCAGTACTTC

J: TRBJ1-2
size: NA
D: NA
V: TRBV6-4
CDR3: CASSDSKGGRVDGYTF
DNA: TGTGCCAGCAGTGACTCGAAGGGTGGTCGAGTGGATGGCTACACCTTC

J: TRBJ2-3
size: NA
D: TRBD1
V: TRBV27
CDR3: CASRLDRLVDTQYF
DNA: TGTGCCAGCAGGTTGGACAGGCTCGTGGATACGCAGTATTTT

J: TRBJ2-1
size: once
D: TRBD2
V: TRBV7-9
CDR3: CASRREGGSYNEQFF
DNA: TGTGCCAGCAGACGGGAGGGGGGGTCCTACAATGAGCAGTTCTTC

J: TRBJ2-3
size: NA
D: TRBD1
V: TRBV28
CDR3: CASSLSGGDADTQYF
DNA: TGTGCCAGCAGTTTATCAGGGGGCGATGCAGATACGCAGTATTTT

J: TRBJ2-1
size: NA
D: TRBD1
V: TRBV16
CDR3: CASSQWTGSSEQFF
DNA: TGTGCCAGCAGCCAATGGACAGGGTCGAGTGAGCAGTTCTTC

J: TRBJ2-2
size: NA
D: NA
V: TRBV27
CDR3: CASSLTPGTGELFF
DNA: TGTGCCAGCAGTCTTACCCCCGGCACCGGGGAGCTGTTTTTT

J: TRBJ2-6
size: NA
D: NA
V: TRBV19
CDR3: CASSYAGANVLTF
DNA: TGTGCCTCTTCATATGCTGGGGCCAACGTCCTGACTTTC

J: TRBJ1-2
size: NA
D: NA
V: TRBV9
CDR3: CASSPRPAESRYGYTF
DNA: TGTGCCAGCAGCCCCCGGCCAGCAGAGTCTAGGTATGGCTACACCTTC

J: TRBJ2-6
size: NA
D: NA
V: TRBV9
CDR3: CASSVVETGSGANVLTF
DNA: TGTGCCAGCAGCGTAGTTGAAACTGGCTCTGGGGCCAACGTCCTGACTTTC

J: TRBJ2-7
size: NA
D: NA
V: TRBV29-1
CDR3: CSVVEGDEQYF
DNA: TGCAGCGTTGTAGAAGGGGACGAGCAGTACTTC

J: TRBJ2-7
size: NA
D: NA
V: TRBV6-1
CDR3: CASSDPGQSYEQYF
DNA: TGTGCCAGCAGTGATCCCGGACAGTCCTACGAGCAGTACTTC

J: TRBJ2-1
size: NA
D: NA
V: TRBV2
CDR3: CASSAGVGSSYNEQFF
DNA: TGTGCCAGCAGTGCCGGGGTAGGGAGCTCCTACAATGAGCAGTTCTTC

J: TRBJ2-7
size: NA
D: TRBD1
V: TRBV15
CDR3: CATRQGSYEQYF
DNA: TGTGCCACACGACAGGGATCCTACGAGCAGTACTTC

J: TRBJ2-3
size: NA
D: TRBD2
V: TRBV9
CDR3: CASSSTNLLAGGADTQYF
DNA: TGTGCCAGCAGTTCCACCAATCTACTAGCGGGAGGGGCAGATACGCAGTATTTT

J: TRBJ2-7
size: NA
D: NA
V: TRBV5-1
CDR3: CASSLGTEKYEQYF
DNA: TGCGCCAGCAGCTTGGGGACGGAAAAATACGAGCAGTACTTC

J: TRBJ2-1
size: NA
D: TRBD2
V: TRBV2
CDR3: CASFLAGVAYNEQFF
DNA: TGTGCCAGCTTTCTAGCGGGAGTCGCCTACAATGAGCAGTTCTTC

J: TRBJ2-7
size: NA
D: NA
V: TRBV4-1
CDR3: CASSPQGLEEQYF
DNA: TGCGCCAGCAGCCCGCAGGGGTTGGAGGAGCAGTACTTC

J: TRBJ1-5
size: NA
D: TRBD1
V: TRBV25-1
CDR3: CASSESGTGRSNQPQHF
DNA: TGTGCCAGCAGTGAATCCGGGACAGGACGGAGCAATCAGCCCCAGCATTTT

J: TRBJ2-7
size: NA
D: NA
V: TRBV9
CDR3: CASSVGQSPYEQYF
DNA: TGTGCCAGCAGCGTAGGACAGAGCCCCTACGAGCAGTACTTC

J: TRBJ1-2
size: NA
D: NA
V: TRBV9
CDR3: CASSVGANYGYTF
DNA: TGTGCCAGCAGCGTGGGGGCTAACTATGGCTACACCTTC

J: TRBJ2-5
size: NA
D: TRBD2
V: TRBV7-8
CDR3: CASSLDLSGSRETQYF
DNA: TGTGCCAGCAGCTTAGACCTTAGCGGGAGCAGGGAGACCCAGTACTTC

J: TRBJ2-7
size: NA
D: TRBD2
V: TRBV27
CDR3: CASSLAGLTYEQYF
DNA: TGTGCCAGCAGTTTAGCGGGACTAACCTACGAGCAGTACTTC

J: TRBJ2-7
size: NA
D: NA
V: TRBV7-9
CDR3: CASSLAQGGLYEQYF
DNA: TGTGCCAGCAGCTTAGCTCAGGGGGGCCTCTACGAGCAGTACTTC

J: TRBJ1-5
size: NA
D: NA
V: TRBV28
CDR3: CAGSEDSNQPQHF
DNA: TGTGCCGGTTCAGAGGATAGCAATCAGCCCCAGCATTTT

J: TRBJ2-7
size: NA
D: TRBD1
V: TRBV19
CDR3: CASSSQGQLYEQYF
DNA: TGTGCCAGTAGTTCCCAGGGACAGCTCTACGAGCAGTACTTC

J: TRBJ1-1
size: NA
D: NA
V: TRBV28
CDR3: CASSLGWGENTEAFF
DNA: TGTGCCAGCAGTTTAGGTTGGGGGGAGAACACTGAAGCTTTCTTT

J: TRBJ1-2
size: NA
D: NA
V: TRBV5-4
CDR3: CASSLPGGDGYTF
DNA: TGTGCCAGCAGCTTGCCGGGAGGCGATGGCTACACCTTC

J: TRBJ1-5
size: NA
D: NA
V: TRBV18
CDR3: CASSPPTRFQQPQHF
DNA: TGTGCCAGCTCACCTCCGACGAGGTTTCAACAGCCCCAGCATTTT

J: TRBJ1-3
size: NA
D: NA
V: TRBV21-1
CDR3: CASSKGGTGGSGNTIYF
DNA: TGTGCCAGCAGCAAAGGGGGGACAGGTGGCTCTGGAAACACCATATATTTT

J: TRBJ1-1
size: once
D: NA
V: TRBV5-4
CDR3: CASSSAGVEAFF
DNA: TGTGCCAGCAGCTCGGCTGGGGTAGAAGCTTTCTTT

J: TRBJ2-2
size: NA
D: NA
V: TRBV7-2
CDR3: CASSLWTEGTGELFF
DNA: TGTGCCAGCAGCCTCTGGACGGAAGGCACCGGGGAGCTGTTTTTT

J: TRBJ2-7
size: NA
D: TRBD2
V: TRBV19
CDR3: CASSMGGGRTYEQYF
DNA: TGTGCCAGTAGTATGGGCGGGGGGCGGACCTACGAGCAGTACTTC